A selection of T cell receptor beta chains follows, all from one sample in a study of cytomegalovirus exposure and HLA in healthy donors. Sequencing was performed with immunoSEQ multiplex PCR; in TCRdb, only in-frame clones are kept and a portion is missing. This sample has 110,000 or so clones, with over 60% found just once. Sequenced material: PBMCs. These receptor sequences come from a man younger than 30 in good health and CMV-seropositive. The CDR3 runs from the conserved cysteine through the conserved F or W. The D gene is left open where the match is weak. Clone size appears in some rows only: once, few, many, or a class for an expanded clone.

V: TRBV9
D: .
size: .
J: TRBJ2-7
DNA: TGTGCCAGCAGCCCCGGCCCGGGGTCCTACGAGCAGTACTTC
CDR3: CASSPGPGSYEQYF

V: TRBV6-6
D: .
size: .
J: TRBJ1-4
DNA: TGTGCCAGCAGTTACGGTCGGGCTAATGAAAAACTGTTTTTT
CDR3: CASSYGRANEKLFF

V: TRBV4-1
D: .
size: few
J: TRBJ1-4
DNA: TGCGCCAGCAGACCTTCAGCAGGGTATGAAAAACTGTTTTTT
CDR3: CASRPSAGYEKLFF

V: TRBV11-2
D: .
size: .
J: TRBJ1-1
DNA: TGTGCCAGCAGCTTACGGTTCTCTGGAGGGGACTCGAACACTGAAGCTTTCTTT
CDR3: CASSLRFSGGDSNTEAFF

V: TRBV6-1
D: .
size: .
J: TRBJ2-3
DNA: TGTGCCAGCAGTACAAAAGGGAGGCTAGATACGCAGTATTTT
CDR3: CASSTKGRLDTQYF

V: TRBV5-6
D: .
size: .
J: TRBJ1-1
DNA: TGTGCCAGCAGCTTGGGGAGGTACTCTGAAGCTTTCTTT
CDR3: CASSLGRYSEAFF

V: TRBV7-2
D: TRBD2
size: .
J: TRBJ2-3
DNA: TGTGCCAGCAGCTTATGGCCTAGCGGACCGACAGATACGCAGTATTTT
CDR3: CASSLWPSGPTDTQYF

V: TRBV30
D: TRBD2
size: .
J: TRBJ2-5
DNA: TGTGCCTGGAACTGGGGGGGGACCCAGTACTTC
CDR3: CAWNWGGTQYF

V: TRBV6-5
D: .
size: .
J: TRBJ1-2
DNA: TGTGCCAGCACCTCGTCGACAGGCTCCTTTTGGGGCTACACCTTC
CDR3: CASTSSTGSFWGYTF

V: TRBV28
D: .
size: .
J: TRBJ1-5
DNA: TGTGCCAGCACTCTACGGGGTAAGCGCAATCAGCCCCAGCATTTT
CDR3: CASTLRGKRNQPQHF

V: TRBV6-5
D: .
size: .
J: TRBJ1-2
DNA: TGTGCCAGCAGTAACGGGGCTAACTATGGCTACACCTTC
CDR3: CASSNGANYGYTF

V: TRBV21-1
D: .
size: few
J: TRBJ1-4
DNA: TGTGCCAGCACCCCGGGGAATGAAAAACTGTTTTTT
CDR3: CASTPGNEKLFF

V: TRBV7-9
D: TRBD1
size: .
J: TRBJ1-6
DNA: TGTGCCAGCAGCTCAAGATGGGCAGGGGGCAATTCACCCCTCCACTTT
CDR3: CASSSRWAGGNSPLHF

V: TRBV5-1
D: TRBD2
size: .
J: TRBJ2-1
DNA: TGCGCCAGCACCTCGGGGGGAACCTACAATGAGCAGTTCTTC
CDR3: CASTSGGTYNEQFF

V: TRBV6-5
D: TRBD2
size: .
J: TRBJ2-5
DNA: TGTGCCAGCAAAAGCGGGGGCCGAGGGGAGACCCAGTACTTC
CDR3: CASKSGGRGETQYF

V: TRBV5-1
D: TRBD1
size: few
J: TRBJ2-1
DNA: TGCGCCAGCAGCCCAACGACAGGGGACTACAATGAGCAGTTCTTC
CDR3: CASSPTTGDYNEQFF

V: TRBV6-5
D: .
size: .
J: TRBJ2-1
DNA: TGTGCCAGCAACAGGGTCAATGAGCAGTTCTTC
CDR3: CASNRVNEQFF

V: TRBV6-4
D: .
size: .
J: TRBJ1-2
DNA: TGTGCCAGCAGTGTGACAGCTAACTATGGCTACACCTTC
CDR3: CASSVTANYGYTF

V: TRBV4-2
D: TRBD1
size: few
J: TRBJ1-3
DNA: TGTGCCAGCAGCCACGGGACAGGGGGGTCCTCTGGAAACACCATATATTTT
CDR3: CASSHGTGGSSGNTIYF

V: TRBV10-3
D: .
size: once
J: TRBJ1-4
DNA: TGTGCCATCAGTCTGGGAGGGGGTAATGAAAAACTGTTTTTT
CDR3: CAISLGGGNEKLFF

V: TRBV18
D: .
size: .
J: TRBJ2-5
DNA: TGTGCCAGCTCAGCCGACAGGTCAGAGCCCCAGTACTTC
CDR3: CASSADRSEPQYF

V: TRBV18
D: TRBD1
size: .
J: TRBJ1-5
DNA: TGTGCCAGCTCACCGGAACAGGGGATGGATCAGCCCCAGCATTTT
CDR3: CASSPEQGMDQPQHF

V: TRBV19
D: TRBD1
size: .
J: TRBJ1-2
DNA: TGTGCCAGTAGAGGGACAGGGAACTATGGCTACACCTTC
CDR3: CASRGTGNYGYTF

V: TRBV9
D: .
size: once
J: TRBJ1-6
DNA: TGTGCCAGCAGCGTAGACGGAGGGATGAATTCACCCCTCCACTTT
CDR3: CASSVDGGMNSPLHF

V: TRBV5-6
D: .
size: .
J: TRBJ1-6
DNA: TGTGCCAGCAGCCTGGACCCCCGCGGGAATTCACCCCTCCACTTT
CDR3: CASSLDPRGNSPLHF

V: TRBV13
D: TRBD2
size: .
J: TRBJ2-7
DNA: TGTGCCAGCAGCTTAGAGGGACTAGCGGGGGGAGGTCGCGAGCAGTACTTC
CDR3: CASSLEGLAGGGREQYF

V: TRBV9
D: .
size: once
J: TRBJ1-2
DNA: TGTGCCAGCAGCGTAGGGGTTCGGGGATCGGGTGGCTACACCTTC
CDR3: CASSVGVRGSGGYTF

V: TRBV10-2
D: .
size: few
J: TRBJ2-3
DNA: TGCGCCAGCAGGCCCTCGGCGGGTCAACAAGGGGATACGCAGTATTTT
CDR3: CASRPSAGQQGDTQYF

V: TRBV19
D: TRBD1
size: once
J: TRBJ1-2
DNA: TGTGGCACGACAGGGGATGATGGCTACACCTTC
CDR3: CGTTGDDGYTF

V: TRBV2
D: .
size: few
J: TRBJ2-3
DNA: TGTGCCAGCCAAACAGCCTCCAGCACGCAGTATTTT
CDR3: CASQTASSTQYF

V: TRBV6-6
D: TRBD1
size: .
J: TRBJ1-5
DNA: TGTGCCAGCAGGGGACAGGGATTAATTGGGCAGCATTTT
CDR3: CASRGQGLIGQHF

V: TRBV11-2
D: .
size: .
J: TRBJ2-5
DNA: TGTGCCAGCAGCTTTAGATCGAGAGGGCAAGAGACCCAGTACTTC
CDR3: CASSFRSRGQETQYF

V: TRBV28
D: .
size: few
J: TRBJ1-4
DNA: TGTGCCAGCAGTTCGGGGGACGGCGCAACTAATGAAAAACTGTTTTTT
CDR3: CASSSGDGATNEKLFF

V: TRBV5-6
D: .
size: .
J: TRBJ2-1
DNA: TGTGCCAGCAGCTTGGCGGGGGATGAGCAGTTCTTC
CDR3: CASSLAGDEQFF

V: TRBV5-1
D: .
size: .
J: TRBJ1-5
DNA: TGCGCCAGCAGCTTGGGGTCAGGGCAGGGGAATCAGCCCCAGCATTTT
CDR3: CASSLGSGQGNQPQHF

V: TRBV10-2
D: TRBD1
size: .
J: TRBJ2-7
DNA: TGCGCCAGCAACGATAGGACAGGGCACTCCTACGAGCAGTACTTC
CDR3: CASNDRTGHSYEQYF

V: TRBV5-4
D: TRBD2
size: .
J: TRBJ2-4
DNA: TGTGCCAGCAGCTTGGGTATCCTAGCGGGGGCCCTAGCCAAAAACATTCAGTACTTC
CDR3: CASSLGILAGALAKNIQYF

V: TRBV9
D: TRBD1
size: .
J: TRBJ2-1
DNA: TGTGCCAGCAGGGCTCCAGGGACAGGAGATTCCTACAATGAGCAGTTCTTC
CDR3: CASRAPGTGDSYNEQFF

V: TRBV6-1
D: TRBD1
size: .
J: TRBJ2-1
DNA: TGTGCCAGCAGTGTCGTTGACAGGGTCAATGAGCAGTTCTTC
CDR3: CASSVVDRVNEQFF

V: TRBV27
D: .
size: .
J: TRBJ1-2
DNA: TGTGCCAGCAGTCCCGGGGGAGCTAACTATGGCTACACCTTC
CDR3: CASSPGGANYGYTF

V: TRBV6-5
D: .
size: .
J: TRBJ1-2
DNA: TGTGCCAGCATCAAAATCGGGGGCTATGGCTACACCTTC
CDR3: CASIKIGGYGYTF

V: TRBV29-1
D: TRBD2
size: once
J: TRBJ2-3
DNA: TGCAGCGTTGAAACCGAGCGGGGTCGGAGGGATACGCAGTATTTT
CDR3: CSVETERGRRDTQYF

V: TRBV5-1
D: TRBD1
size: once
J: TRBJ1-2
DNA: TGCGCCAGCAGCTCGGGGACAGGGGGGGTCTATGGCTACACCTTC
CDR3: CASSSGTGGVYGYTF

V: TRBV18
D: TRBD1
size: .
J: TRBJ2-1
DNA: TGTGCCAGCTCACCATACACGACAGGGGGCCTCGATGAGCAGTTCTTC
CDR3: CASSPYTTGGLDEQFF

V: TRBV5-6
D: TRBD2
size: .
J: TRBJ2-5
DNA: TGTGCCAGCAGCTTAAACGGGGGGGCGGAGACCCAGTACTTC
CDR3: CASSLNGGAETQYF

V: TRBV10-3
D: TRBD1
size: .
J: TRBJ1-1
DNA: TGTGCCACCGGACAGGGTGGGACTGAAGCTTTCTTT
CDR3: CATGQGGTEAFF

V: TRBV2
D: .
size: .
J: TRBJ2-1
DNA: TGTGCCAGCAGGTCGGGGGATAGCTACAATGAGCAGTTCTTC
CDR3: CASRSGDSYNEQFF

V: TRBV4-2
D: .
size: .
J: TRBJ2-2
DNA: TGTGCCAGCAGCCAAATGGACGGTGGGGGGGCCTACGGCACCGGGGAGCTGTTTTTT
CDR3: CASSQMDGGGAYGTGELFF

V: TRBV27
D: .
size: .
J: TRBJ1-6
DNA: TGTGCCAGCGGGGTTGACAGGCTGAATTCACCCCTCCACTTT
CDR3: CASGVDRLNSPLHF

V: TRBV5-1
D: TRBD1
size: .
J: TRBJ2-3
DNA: TGCGCCAGCAGCTTGACAGGGGTCGATACGCAGTATTTT
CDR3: CASSLTGVDTQYF

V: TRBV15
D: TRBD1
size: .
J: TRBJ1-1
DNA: TGTGCCACCAGCAGAGATCTTGGACAGGGGGAAGCTTTCTTT
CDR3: CATSRDLGQGEAFF

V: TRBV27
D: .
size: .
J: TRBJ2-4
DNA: TGTGCCAGCGGGTCTAGCTCTATCGCCAAAAACATTCAGTACTTC
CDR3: CASGSSSIAKNIQYF

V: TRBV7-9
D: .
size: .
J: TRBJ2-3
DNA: TGTGCCAGCAGCTTACAGTGGGCCCGGAACACAGATACGCAGTATTTT
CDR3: CASSLQWARNTDTQYF

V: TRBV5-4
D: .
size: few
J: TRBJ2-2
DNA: TGTGCCAGCAGCTTGGGGGGGCCCCGAACAGCAAGCACCGGGGAGCTGTTTTTT
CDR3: CASSLGGPRTASTGELFF

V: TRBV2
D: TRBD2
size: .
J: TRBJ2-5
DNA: TGTGCCAGCAGAAAAGCGGTAGCGGGAGAGACCCAGTACTTC
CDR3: CASRKAVAGETQYF

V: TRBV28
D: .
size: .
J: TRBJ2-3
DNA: TGTGCCAGCAATCCCCCCGGGAGCACAGATACGCAGTATTTT
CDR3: CASNPPGSTDTQYF

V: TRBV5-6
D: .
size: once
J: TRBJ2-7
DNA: TGTGCCAGCAGCTTGCCTAGCCAGGGGATCCGGGGGCAGTACTTC
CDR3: CASSLPSQGIRGQYF

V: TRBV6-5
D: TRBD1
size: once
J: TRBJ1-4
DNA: TGTGCCAGCAGTTACCCCGGGACAGGGCAAGGAAAACTGTTTTTT
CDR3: CASSYPGTGQGKLFF